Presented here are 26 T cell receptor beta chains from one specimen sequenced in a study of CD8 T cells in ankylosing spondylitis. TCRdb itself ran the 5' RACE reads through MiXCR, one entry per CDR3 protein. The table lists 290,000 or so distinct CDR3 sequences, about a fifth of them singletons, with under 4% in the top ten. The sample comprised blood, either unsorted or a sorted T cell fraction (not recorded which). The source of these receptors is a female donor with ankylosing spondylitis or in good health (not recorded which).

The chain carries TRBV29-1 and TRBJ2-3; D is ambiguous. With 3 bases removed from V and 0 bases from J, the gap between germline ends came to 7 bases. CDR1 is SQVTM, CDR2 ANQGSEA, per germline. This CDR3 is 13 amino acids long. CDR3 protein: CSVDPQSTDTQYF. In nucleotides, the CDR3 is TGCAGCGTTGACCCCCAGAGCACAGATACGCAGTATTTT.

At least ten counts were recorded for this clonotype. The CDR3 region is CASSQAVGAGEAFGYTF. DNA for the CDR3: TGCGCCAGCAGCCAAGCTGTCGGGGCAGGGGAGGCATTTGGCTACACCTTC. The V call is TRBV4-1, the J call TRBJ1-2, with TRBD1 as a possible D gene (6 bases). CDR1 and CDR2 from the germline V gene are MGHRA and YSYEKL. The CDR3 runs to 17 residues. The germline V and J ends were trimmed by 1 base and 7 bases, with 22 bases remaining between them.

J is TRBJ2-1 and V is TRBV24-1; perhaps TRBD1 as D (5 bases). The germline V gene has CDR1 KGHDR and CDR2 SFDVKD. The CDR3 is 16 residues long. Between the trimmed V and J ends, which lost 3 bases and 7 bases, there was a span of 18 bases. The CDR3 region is CATSDGETVLGNEQFF. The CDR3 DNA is TGTGCCACCAGTGATGGCGAGACAGTCCTTGGGAATGAGCAGTTCTTC.

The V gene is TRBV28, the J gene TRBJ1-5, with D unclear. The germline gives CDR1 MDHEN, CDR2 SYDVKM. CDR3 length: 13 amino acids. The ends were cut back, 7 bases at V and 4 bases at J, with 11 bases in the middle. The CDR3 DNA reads TGTGCCAGCAATTGGGTAAGGAATCAGCCCCAGCATTTT. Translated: CASNWVRNQPQHF.

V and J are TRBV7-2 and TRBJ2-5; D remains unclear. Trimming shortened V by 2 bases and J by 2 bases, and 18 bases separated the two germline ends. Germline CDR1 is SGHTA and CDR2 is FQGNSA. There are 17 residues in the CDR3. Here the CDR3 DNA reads TGTGCCAGCAGCTTAAGGCCCGAACGGGTATCTCAAGAGACCCAGTACTTC. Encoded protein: CASSLRPERVSQETQYF.

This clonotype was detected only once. Here the CDR3 reads CASNPGTSNTGELFF. CDR3 bases: TGCGCCAGCAACCCCGGGACCTCGAACACCGGGGAGCTGTTTTTT. The genes are TRBV10-2 and TRBJ2-2; D could derive from TRBD1 or TRBD2 (5 bases each). The ends were cut back, 7 bases at V and 0 bases at J, with 12 bases in the middle. There are 15 residues in the CDR3. Germline assignment: CDR1 WSHSY and CDR2 SAAADI.

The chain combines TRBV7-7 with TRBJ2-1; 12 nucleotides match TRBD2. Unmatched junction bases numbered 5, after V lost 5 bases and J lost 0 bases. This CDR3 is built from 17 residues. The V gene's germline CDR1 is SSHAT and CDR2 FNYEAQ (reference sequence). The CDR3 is CASSRGLAGSSYNEQFF. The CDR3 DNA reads TGTGCCAGCAGCCGTGGACTAGCGGGATCCTCCTACAATGAGCAGTTCTTC. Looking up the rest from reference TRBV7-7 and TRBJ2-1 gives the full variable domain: GAGVSQSPRYKVTKRGQDVTLRCDPISSHATLYWYQQALGQGPEFLTYFNYEAQPDKSGLPSDRFSAERPEGSISTLTIQRTEQRDSAMYRCASSRGLAGSSYNEQFFGPGTRLTVL.

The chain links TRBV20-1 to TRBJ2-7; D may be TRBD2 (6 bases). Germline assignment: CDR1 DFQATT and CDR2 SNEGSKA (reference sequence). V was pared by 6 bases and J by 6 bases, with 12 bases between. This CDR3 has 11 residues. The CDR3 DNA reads TGCAGTGCCCGACTAGTGTTCGAGCAGTACTTC. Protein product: CSARLVFEQYF.

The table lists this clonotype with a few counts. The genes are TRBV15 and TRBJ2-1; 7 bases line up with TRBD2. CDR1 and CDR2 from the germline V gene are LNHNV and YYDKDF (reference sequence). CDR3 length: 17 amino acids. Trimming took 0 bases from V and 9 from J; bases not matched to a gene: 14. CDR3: CATSRDRVAGGGGEQFF. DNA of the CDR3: TGTGCCACCAGCAGAGATCGGGTAGCGGGTGGGGGAGGTGAGCAGTTCTTC.

DNA of the CDR3: TGTGCCAGCAGCTTAGAAATTGGGGGCTATGGCTACACCTTC. Residues: CASSLEIGGYGYTF. This chain uses TRBV7-2 with TRBJ1-2, with a tentative D call TRBD1 (5 bases). CDR1 is SGHTA, CDR2 FQGNSA, per germline. The CDR3 spans 14 residues. The germline V and J ends were trimmed by 1 base and 4 bases, with 10 bases remaining between them.

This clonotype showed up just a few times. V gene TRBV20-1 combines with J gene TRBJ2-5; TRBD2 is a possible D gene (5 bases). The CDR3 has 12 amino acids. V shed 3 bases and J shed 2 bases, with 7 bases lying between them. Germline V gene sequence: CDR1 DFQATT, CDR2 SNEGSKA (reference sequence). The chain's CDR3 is CSASRRQETQYF. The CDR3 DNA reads TGCAGTGCTAGCCGGAGGCAAGAGACCCAGTACTTC.

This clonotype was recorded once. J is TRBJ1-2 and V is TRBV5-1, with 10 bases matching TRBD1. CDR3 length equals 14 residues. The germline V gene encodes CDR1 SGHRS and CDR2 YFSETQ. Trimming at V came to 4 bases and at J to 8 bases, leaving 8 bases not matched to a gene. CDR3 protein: CASSLDRGSEGYTF. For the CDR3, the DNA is TGCGCCAGCAGCCTGGACAGGGGGAGCGAGGGCTACACCTTC.

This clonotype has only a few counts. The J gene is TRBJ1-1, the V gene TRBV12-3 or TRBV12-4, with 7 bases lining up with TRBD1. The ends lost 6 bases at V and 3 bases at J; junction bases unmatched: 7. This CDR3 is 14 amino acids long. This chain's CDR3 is CASRQKGAYTEAFF. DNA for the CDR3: TGTGCCAGCAGGCAGAAGGGGGCGTACACTGAAGCTTTCTTT.

CDR3 protein: CASSPAPNNSPLHF. CDR3 nucleotide sequence: TGTGCCAGCAGCCCCGCCCCAAATAATTCACCCCTCCACTTT. This chain uses TRBV7-2 with TRBJ1-6; D gene unclear. The CDR3 contains 14 residues. Germline V gene lookup returns CDR1 SGHTA and CDR2 FQGNSA. V lost 5 bases to trimming and J lost 5 bases, with 10 bases between them.

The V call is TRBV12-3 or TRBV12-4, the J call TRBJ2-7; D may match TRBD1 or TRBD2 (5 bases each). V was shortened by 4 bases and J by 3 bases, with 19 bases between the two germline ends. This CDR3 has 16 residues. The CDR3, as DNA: TGTGCCAGCAGTTCAGGCCGGGGCTGGAAGAGCTACGAGCAGTACTTC. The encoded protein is CASSSGRGWKSYEQYF.

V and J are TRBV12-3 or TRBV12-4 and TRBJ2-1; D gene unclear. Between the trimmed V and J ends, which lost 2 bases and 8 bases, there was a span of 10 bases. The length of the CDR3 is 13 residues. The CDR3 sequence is CASSLIRLHEQFF. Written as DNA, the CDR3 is TGTGCCAGCAGTTTAATACGTCTCCATGAGCAGTTCTTC.

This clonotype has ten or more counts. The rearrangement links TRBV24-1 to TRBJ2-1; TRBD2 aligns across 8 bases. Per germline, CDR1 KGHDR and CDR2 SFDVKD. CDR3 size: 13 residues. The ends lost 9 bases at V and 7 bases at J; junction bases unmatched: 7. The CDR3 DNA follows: TGTGCCACCCAACGGGAGGGCGGGAATGAGCAGTTCTTC. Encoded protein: CATQREGGNEQFF.

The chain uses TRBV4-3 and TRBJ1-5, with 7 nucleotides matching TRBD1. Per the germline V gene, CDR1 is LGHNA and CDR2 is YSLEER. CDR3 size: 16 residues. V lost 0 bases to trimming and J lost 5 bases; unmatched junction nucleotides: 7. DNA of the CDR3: TGCGCCAGCAGCCAAGAAGTAAGGCAGGGGGATCAGCCCCAGCATTTT. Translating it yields CASSQEVRQGDQPQHF.

CDR3 residues: CASSRQGPHMNTEAFF. DNA of the CDR3: TGTGCCAGCTCACGACAGGGCCCTCACATGAACACTGAAGCTTTCTTT. The V call is TRBV18, the J call TRBJ1-1, with 7 bases matching TRBD1. Trimming took 4 bases from V and 0 from J; bases not matched to a gene: 8. There are 16 residues in the CDR3. CDR1 KGHSH and CDR2 LQKENI come from the germline V gene.

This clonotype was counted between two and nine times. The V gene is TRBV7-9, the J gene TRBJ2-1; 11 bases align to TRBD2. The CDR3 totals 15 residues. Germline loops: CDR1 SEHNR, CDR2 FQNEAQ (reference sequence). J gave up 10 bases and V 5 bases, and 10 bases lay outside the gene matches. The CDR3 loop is CASSRGTSGSDEQFF. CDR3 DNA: TGTGCCAGCAGCCGAGGGACTAGCGGTAGTGACGAGCAGTTCTTC.

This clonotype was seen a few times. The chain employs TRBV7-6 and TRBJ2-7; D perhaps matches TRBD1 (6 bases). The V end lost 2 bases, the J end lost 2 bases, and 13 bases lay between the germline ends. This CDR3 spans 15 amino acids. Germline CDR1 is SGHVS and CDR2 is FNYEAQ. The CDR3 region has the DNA TGTGCCAGCAGCTTAAACCCAGGGGAAGCCTACGAGCAGTACTTC. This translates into CASSLNPGEAYEQYF.

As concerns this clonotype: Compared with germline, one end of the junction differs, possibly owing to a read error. In nucleotides, the CDR3 is TGTGCTAGCAGCCCCGAGGGGGCGAATCAGCCCCAGCATTTT. It specifies CASSPEGANQPQHF. V and J are TRBV7-7 and TRBJ1-5; TRBD1 agrees at 7 bases. Germline lookup yields CDR1 SSHAT and CDR2 FNYEAQ (reference sequence). The CDR3 totals 14 residues. Full variable domain (rest looked up from reference TRBV7-7 and TRBJ1-5): GAGVSQSPRYKVTKRGQDVTLRCDPISSHATLYWYQQALGQGPEFLTYFNYEAQPDKSGLPSDRFSAERPEGSISTLTIQRTEQRDSAMYRCASSPEGANQPQHFGDGTRLSIL.

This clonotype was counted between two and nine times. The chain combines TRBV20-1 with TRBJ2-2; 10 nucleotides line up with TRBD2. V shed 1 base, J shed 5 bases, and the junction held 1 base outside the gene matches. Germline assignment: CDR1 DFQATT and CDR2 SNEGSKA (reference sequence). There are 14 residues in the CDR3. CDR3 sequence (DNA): TGCAGTGCTAGAGGAGCGGGAGGGACCGGGGAGCTGTTTTTT. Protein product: CSARGAGGTGELFF.

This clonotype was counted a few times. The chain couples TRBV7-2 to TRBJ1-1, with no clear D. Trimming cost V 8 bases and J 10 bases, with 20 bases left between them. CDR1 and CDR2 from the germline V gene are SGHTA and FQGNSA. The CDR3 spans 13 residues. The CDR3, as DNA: TGTGCCAGCGCAACACCGCACGGTTTGCGAGCTTTCTTT. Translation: CASATPHGLRAFF.

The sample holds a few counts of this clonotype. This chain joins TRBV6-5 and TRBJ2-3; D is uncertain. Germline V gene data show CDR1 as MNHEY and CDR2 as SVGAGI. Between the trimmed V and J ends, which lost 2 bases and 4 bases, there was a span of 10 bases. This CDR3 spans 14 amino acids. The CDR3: CASSYGWASDTQYF. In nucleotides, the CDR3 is TGTGCCAGCAGTTACGGATGGGCTTCAGATACGCAGTATTTT.

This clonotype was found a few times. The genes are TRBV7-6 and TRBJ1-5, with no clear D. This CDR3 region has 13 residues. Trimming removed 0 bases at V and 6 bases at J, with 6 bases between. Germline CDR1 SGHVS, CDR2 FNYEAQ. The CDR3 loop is CASSLAERQPQHF. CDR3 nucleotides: TGTGCCAGCAGCTTAGCGGAACGTCAGCCCCAGCATTTT.